Below, 21 T cell receptor beta chains from the same sample are listed, as sequenced in a study of T cell responses to AZD1222 COVID-19 vaccine. Profiling relied on immunoSEQ multiplex PCR, and the TCRdb table lists in-frame clones only, not all of them. The sample holds roughly 150,000 clones, 90% to 95% seen once. This specimen was peripheral blood, taken on day 0 of AZD1222 vaccination. The receptor set was obtained from an adult in good health.

The V call is TRBV6-2 or TRBV6-3, the J call TRBJ2-5, with TRBD2 as a possible D gene (5 bases). This CDR3 is built from 14 residues. V was shortened by 0 bases and J by 5 bases, with 10 bases between the two germline ends. Germline CDR1 MNHEY, CDR2 SVGEGT. The CDR3 here is CASSYSEGAETQYF. The CDR3 DNA reads as TGTGCCAGCAGTTACTCTGAGGGAGCGGAGACCCAGTACTTC.

The V gene is TRBV3-1 (or the pseudogene TRBV3-2), the J gene TRBJ2-5; 12 nucleotides line up with TRBD2. V was pared by 6 bases and J by 5 bases, with 4 bases of the junction left unmatched. CDR3 length: 14 residues. CDR1 is LGHDT, CDR2 YNNKEL, per germline (reference sequence). The chain's CDR3 is CASRKTSGGETQYF. The CDR3 DNA reads TGTGCCAGCAGGAAGACTAGCGGGGGCGAGACCCAGTACTTC.

The chain's CDR3 is CASGLGAGANYGYTF. The CDR3 DNA is TGTGCTAGTGGTTTGGGAGCGGGGGCCAACTATGGCTACACCTTC. This rearrangement joins TRBV12-5 to TRBJ1-2; D may be TRBD1 (6 bases). V was pared by 1 base and J by 2 bases, with 11 bases between. Germline loops: CDR1 LGHNT, CDR2 FRNRAP. This CDR3 comprises 15 residues.

The chain has TRBV28 and TRBJ1-1; D not certain. CDR3 size: 13 residues. Germline V lookup: CDR1 MDHEN, CDR2 SYDVKM. The ends were cut back, 3 bases at V and 1 base at J, with 6 bases in the middle. Here the CDR3 reads CASSFRSNTEAFF. Written as DNA, the CDR3 is TGTGCCAGCAGTTTTCGGTCGAACACTGAAGCTTTCTTT.

This clone was detected once. The chain has TRBV7-3 and TRBJ2-3, with D perhaps matching TRBD1 or TRBD2 (5 bases each). The germline V gene encodes CDR1 SGHTA and CDR2 FQGTGA. The V end lost 2 bases, the J end lost 3 bases, and 15 bases lay between the germline ends. This CDR3 contains 16 residues. The CDR3 here is CASSLAAGTGTDTQYF. The DNA for the CDR3 is TGTGCCAGCAGCTTAGCAGCAGGGACGGGGACAGATACGCAGTATTTT.

The V call is TRBV10-3, the J call TRBJ1-1; tentatively, D is TRBD1 (6 bases). Trimming took off 11 bases at V and 4 bases at J, with 17 bases between the two ends. Germline loops: CDR1 ENHRY, CDR2 SYGVKD. The CDR3 extends over 13 amino acids. Here the CDR3 DNA reads TGTGCCTCCAAGAACCAGGGGCGCACTGAAGCTTTCTTT. Amino acids: CASKNQGRTEAFF.

This chain joins TRBV7-9 and TRBJ2-1; unclear D gene. CDR3 length equals 13 residues. Trimming left V 7 bases short and J 2 bases short, with 9 bases between. Looked up from germline, CDR1 is SEHNR and CDR2 is FQNEAQ (reference sequence). The CDR3 DNA reads as TGTGCCAGCACGACCGGAACCTACAATGAGCAGTTCTTC. Translation: CASTTGTYNEQFF.

The chain couples TRBV11-2 to TRBJ2-5; tentative D call: TRBD2 (6 bases). The V gene's germline CDR1 is SGHAT and CDR2 FQNNGV. Between the trimmed V and J ends, which lost 5 bases and 9 bases, there was a span of 16 bases. CDR3 length equals 13 residues. The CDR3 spells CASSAGLTGAQYF. The DNA for the CDR3 is TGTGCCAGCAGCGCCGGACTGACGGGGGCCCAGTACTTC.

The rearrangement links TRBV19 to TRBJ2-1; 11 bases align to TRBD2. Germline V gene sequence: CDR1 LNHDA, CDR2 SQIVND (reference sequence). Germline trimming cut 3 bases from V and 8 bases from J; bases unmatched to any gene: 6. The CDR3 totals 15 residues. This CDR3 reads CASSISSGRSDEQFF. CDR3 nucleotide sequence: TGTGCCAGTAGTATCTCTAGCGGGAGGTCGGATGAGCAGTTCTTC. Looking up the rest from reference TRBV19 and TRBJ2-1 gives the full variable domain: DGGITQSPKYLFRKEGQNVTLSCEQNLNHDAMYWYRQDPGQGLRLIYYSQIVNDFQKGDIAEGYSVSREKKESFPLTVTSAQKNPTAFYLCASSISSGRSDEQFFGPGTRLTVL.

The chain has TRBV11-2 and TRBJ1-4, with D unresolved. The ends were cut back, 6 bases at V and 5 bases at J, with 22 bases in the middle. Germline V gene data show CDR1 as SGHAT and CDR2 as FQNNGV. The CDR3 sequence is 17 residues long. CDR3 residues: CASSPERHGSLNEKLFF. Written as DNA, the CDR3 is TGTGCCAGCAGTCCCGAACGTCACGGTTCTCTAAATGAAAAACTGTTTTTT.

V and J are TRBV7-2 and TRBJ1-4; the D is unclear. Germline V CDR1 and CDR2: SGHTA, FQGNSA. The CDR3 spans 15 residues. V gave up 1 base and J gave up 5 bases, with 11 bases separating them. The CDR3 DNA reads as TGTGCCAGCAGCTTAGACTCGAACCGGAATGAAAAACTGTTTTTT. This gives the protein CASSLDSNRNEKLFF.

This chain joins TRBV12-5 and TRBJ2-5; D not certain. V lost 3 bases to trimming and J lost 2 bases, with 10 bases between them. Germline CDR1 and CDR2: LGHNT and FRNRAP. The CDR3 spans 14 residues. The CDR3 protein is CASGFPPGQETQYF. The DNA for the CDR3 is TGTGCTAGTGGTTTTCCCCCCGGGCAAGAGACCCAGTACTTC.

The V gene is TRBV12-3 or TRBV12-4, the J gene TRBJ1-5; D ambiguous. The CDR3 consists of 13 residues. The V and J ends lost 5 bases and 9 bases respectively, with 14 bases between them. CDR3 loop: CASSPWTEAPQHF. CDR3 DNA sequence: TGTGCCAGCAGTCCTTGGACGGAGGCGCCCCAGCATTTT.

This clone was detected only once. The chain combines TRBV11-3 with TRBJ1-1, with no clear D. The CDR3 runs 15 residues. Per the germline V gene, CDR1 is SGHNT and CDR2 is YENEEA. The V and J ends lost 4 bases and 0 bases respectively, with 12 bases between them. The DNA for the CDR3 is TGTGCCAGCAGCTCGTCAGGATCTATGAACACTGAAGCTTTCTTT. It encodes CASSSSGSMNTEAFF.

This sequence joins TRBV19 and TRBJ1-5, with D maybe TRBD1 (6 bases). The CDR3 loop spans 15 amino acids. V was pared by 5 bases and J by 3 bases, with 14 bases between. The germline gives CDR1 LNHDA, CDR2 SQIVND (reference sequence). The CDR3, as DNA: TGTGCCAGTAGTCTTGACAGGCCGCACAATCAGCCCCAGCATTTT. Its protein product is CASSLDRPHNQPQHF. The whole variable domain, filled in from reference TRBV19 and TRBJ1-5, reads DGGITQSPKYLFRKEGQNVTLSCEQNLNHDAMYWYRQDPGQGLRLIYYSQIVNDFQKGDIAEGYSVSREKKESFPLTVTSAQKNPTAFYLCASSLDRPHNQPQHFGDGTRLSIL.

The chain has TRBV15 and TRBJ1-2; 9 bases match TRBD1. The CDR3 runs 14 residues. Trimming at V came to 3 bases and at J to 4 bases, leaving 3 bases not matched to a gene. Germline V CDR1 and CDR2: LNHNV, YYDKDF (reference sequence). The CDR3 spells CATSREGQGYGYTF. CDR3 coding DNA: TGTGCCACCAGCAGGGAGGGACAGGGCTATGGCTACACCTTC.

The chain employs TRBV7-6 and TRBJ2-3; TRBD2 matches 7 bases. With 5 bases clipped from V and 0 bases from J, the junction kept 5 bases outside the gene matches. Germline V gene sequence: CDR1 SGHVS, CDR2 FNYEAQ. CDR3 length: 15 amino acids. CDR3 sequence reads: CASSPSGLSTDTQYF. As DNA, the CDR3 is TGTGCCAGCAGCCCTAGCGGATTAAGCACAGATACGCAGTATTTT.

The rearrangement uses TRBV5-5 and TRBJ2-1; D unresolved. The CDR3 has 11 residues. Germline CDR1 SGHKS, CDR2 YYEKEE (reference sequence). V was cut by 6 bases and J by 6 bases, with 7 bases left in between. Written as DNA, the CDR3 is TGTGCCAGCAACACTCGCAATGAGCAGTTCTTC. This translates into CASNTRNEQFF.

This clone occurred a few times. The chain combines TRBV5-6 with TRBJ1-1; no firm D call. The CDR3 spans 12 residues. V was trimmed by 2 bases and J by 8 bases, leaving 10 bases between them. CDR1 and CDR2 from the germline V gene are SGHDT and YYEEEE. The CDR3, as DNA: TGTGCCAGCAGCTTCCCAGGAAGGGAAGCTTTCTTT. It is translated as CASSFPGREAFF.

This chain joins TRBV2 and TRBJ2-7; possible D gene TRBD1, 6 bases. CDR1 is SNHLY, CDR2 FYNNEI, per germline. V was clipped by 2 bases and J by 4 bases, with 9 bases between them. The CDR3 is 13 amino acids. The CDR3 is CASSERGWYEQYF. CDR3 in DNA: TGTGCCAGCAGTGAAAGGGGGTGGTACGAGCAGTACTTC.

The V gene is TRBV2, the J gene TRBJ1-4; D is unclear. Looked up from germline, CDR1 is SNHLY and CDR2 is FYNNEI. This CDR3 is 13 amino acids long. Trimming took off 0 bases at V and 8 bases at J, with 7 bases between the two ends. The CDR3, as DNA: TGTGCCAGCAGTGAAGCGCTTCACGAAAAACTGTTTTTT. It specifies CASSEALHEKLFF.